The clone carrying this TCR beta chain was recorded a few times. Its antigen is as yet unknown. The data derive from a study of beta chain features in type 1 diabetes. Findings and caveats of the study: TCRB CDR3s were moderately but significantly shorter in Type 1 diabetes patients in all four CD4+ subsets.

Isolated RNA was reverse transcribed in full, so expressed TCRB transcripts were sequenced. Data came from immunoSEQ multiplex PCR; TCRdb stores just in-frame clones and leaves some out. The table shows under 850,000 clones, with roughly 13% occurring only once. The CDR3 runs to 13 residues. The germline CDR1 and CDR2 sequences are LNHDA and SQIVND (reference sequence). Trimming took 2 bases from V and 6 from J, leaving 11 bases between them. This receptor was taken from a young man with type 1 diabetes. The sequencing input was naive CD4+ T cells from blood. V usage is TRBV19 and J usage is TRBJ2-7, with D possibly being TRBD1 (5 bases). The chain's CDR3 is CASSITRQSEQYF. In DNA form, the CDR3 reads TGTGCCAGTAGTATAACCCGACAGAGCGAGCAGTACTTC.